The sequence of this TCR beta chain was determined in a study of shared clonotypes between healthy human individuals. Study information: Each donor's CD8 memory used one plate, CD8 naive two, each CD4 subset three.

CD45RO-negative, CCR7-selected cells formed the naive CD8 fraction, which excluded terminally differentiated effector memory CD45RA+ cells. As for this clone: Its antigen is as yet unknown.

Study-level points and caveats: With a handful of donors compared, 5% to 5.5% of naive CD4 clonotypes were shared. The low donor count limited represented genetic and exposure-history diversity.

The input for sorted-subset replicate PCRs was 200 to 250 ng DNA, some 28,000 T cell genomes. Assay used: immunoSEQ multiplex PCR; TCRdb lists only in-frame clones, some missing. The repertoire includes more than 600,000 clones, about 90% of them detected once, and about 24% sits in the top ten. Material: naive CD8+ T cells sorted from blood. This TCR was sampled from a man younger than 45 in good health.

The CDR3 DNA reads TGTGCCATCAGTGAGGCGTCCGAGCAGTACTTC. Residues: CAISEASEQYF. The chain couples TRBV10-3 to TRBJ2-7; D is undetermined. The V and J ends lost 2 bases and 6 bases respectively, with 5 bases between them. Germline loops: CDR1 ENHRY, CDR2 SYGVKD. CDR3 length: 11 residues.